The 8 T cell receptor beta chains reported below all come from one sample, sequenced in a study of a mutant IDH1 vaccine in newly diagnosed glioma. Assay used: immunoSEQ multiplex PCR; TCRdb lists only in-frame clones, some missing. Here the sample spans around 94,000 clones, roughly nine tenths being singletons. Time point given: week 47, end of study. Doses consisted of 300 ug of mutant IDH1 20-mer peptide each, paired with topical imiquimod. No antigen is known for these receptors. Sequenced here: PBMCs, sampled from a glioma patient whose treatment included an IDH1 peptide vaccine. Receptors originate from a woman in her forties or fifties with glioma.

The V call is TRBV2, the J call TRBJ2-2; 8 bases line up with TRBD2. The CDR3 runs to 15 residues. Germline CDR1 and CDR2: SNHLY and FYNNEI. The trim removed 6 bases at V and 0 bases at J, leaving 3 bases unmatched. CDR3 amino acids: CASRRLATNTGELFF. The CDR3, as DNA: TGTGCCAGCAGACGACTAGCGACGAACACCGGGGAGCTGTTTTTT.

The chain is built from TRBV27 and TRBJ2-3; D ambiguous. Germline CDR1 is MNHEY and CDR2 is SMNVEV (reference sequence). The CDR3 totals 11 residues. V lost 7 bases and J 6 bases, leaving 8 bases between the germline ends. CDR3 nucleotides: TGTGCCAGCACCCGGGCGGATACGCAGTATTTT. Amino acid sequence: CASTRADTQYF.

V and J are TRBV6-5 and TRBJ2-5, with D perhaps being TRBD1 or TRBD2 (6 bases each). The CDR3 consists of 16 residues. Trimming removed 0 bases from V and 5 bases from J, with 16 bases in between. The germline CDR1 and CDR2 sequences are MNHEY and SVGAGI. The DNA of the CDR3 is TGTGCCAGCAGTTACTCGGGGGCCGGGAGTGCGGAGACCCAGTACTTC. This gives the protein CASSYSGAGSAETQYF.

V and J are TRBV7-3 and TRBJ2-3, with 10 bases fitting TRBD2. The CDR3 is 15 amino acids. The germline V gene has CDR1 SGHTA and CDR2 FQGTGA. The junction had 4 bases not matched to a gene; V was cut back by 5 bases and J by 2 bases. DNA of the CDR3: TGTGCCAGCAGCCCTACTAGCGGGAACACAGATACGCAGTATTTT. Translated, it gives CASSPTSGNTDTQYF.

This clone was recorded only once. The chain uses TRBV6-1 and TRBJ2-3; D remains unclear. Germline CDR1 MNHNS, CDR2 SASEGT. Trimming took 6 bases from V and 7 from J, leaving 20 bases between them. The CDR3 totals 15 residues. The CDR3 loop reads CASSHDPNPRYTQYF. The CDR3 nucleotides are TGTGCCAGCAGCCACGACCCGAATCCTCGATATACGCAGTATTTT.

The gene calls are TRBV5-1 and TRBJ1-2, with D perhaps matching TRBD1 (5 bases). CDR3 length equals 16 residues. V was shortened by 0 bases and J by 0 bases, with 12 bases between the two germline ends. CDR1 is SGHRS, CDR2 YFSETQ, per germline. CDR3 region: CASSLETDKANYGYTF. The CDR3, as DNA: TGCGCCAGCAGCTTGGAAACGGACAAAGCTAACTATGGCTACACCTTC.

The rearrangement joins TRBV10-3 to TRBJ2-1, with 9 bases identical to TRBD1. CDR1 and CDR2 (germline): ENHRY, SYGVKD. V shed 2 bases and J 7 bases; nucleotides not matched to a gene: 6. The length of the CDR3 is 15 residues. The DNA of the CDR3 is TGTGCCATCAGTGAGCCGACAGGGGGGCCAAATGAGCAGTTCTTC. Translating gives CAISEPTGGPNEQFF.

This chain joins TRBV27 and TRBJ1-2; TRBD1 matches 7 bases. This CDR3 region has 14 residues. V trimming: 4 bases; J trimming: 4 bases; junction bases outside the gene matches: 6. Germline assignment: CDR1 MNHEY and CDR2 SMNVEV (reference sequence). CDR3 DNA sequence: TGTGCCAGCAGTTCGAACAGGGGTGGCTATGGCTACACCTTC. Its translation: CASSSNRGGYGYTF.